This T cell receptor (beta chain) was recovered during a study of cytomegalovirus exposure and HLA in healthy donors. The study ran its PCR with 60 Vbeta and 13 Jbeta primers. Using immunoSEQ multiplex PCR, the repertoire was profiled, and TCRdb retains in-frame clones only, with some absent. The sample lists approximately 100,000 clones, around 76% occurring once. Points from the study as a whole: The classifier, whose performance was assessed in both the original and validation cohorts, reportedly diagnosed cytomegalovirus status with high specificity and sensitivity. An analysis was carried out later, and it reportedly showed fewer N-insertions in an Asian-associated ancestry cluster than the roughly 670-donor mean. Most TCRs appeared rarely, but some public TCRs recurred in many donors. Cytomegalovirus-associated status was assigned to 164 TCR beta chains.

Comment on this clone: Its specificity is not known.

Germline loops: CDR1 MGHRA, CDR2 YSYEKL. The CDR3 runs 19 residues. Trimming removed 1 base at V and 0 bases at J, with 22 bases between. The TCR originated in a woman aged 50 to 60 in good health and CMV-seropositive. The sequenced material came from PBMCs. The chain employs TRBV4-1 and TRBJ2-7; no clear D gene. The CDR3 sequence: CASSQGVTTYANSSYEQYF. For the CDR3, the DNA is TGCGCCAGCAGCCAAGGGGTGACGACTTACGCTAACTCCTCCTACGAGCAGTACTTC.